This T cell receptor beta chain was identified during a study of blood T cell repertoires in COVID-19. Study-level information: Samples of COVID-19 (acute and convalescent) were obtained from the United States, Italy and Spain.

Clones were sequenced by immunoSEQ multiplex PCR, and TCRdb holds only the in-frame ones, with some missing. The sample comprises a few hundred thousand clones, around 85% of which are singletons, and around 5.4% rests with the top ten. Trimming took 0 bases from V and 6 from J, leaving 8 bases between them. The CDR3 is made up of 13 amino acids. CDR1 is WSHSY, CDR2 SAAADI, per germline. The chain is built from TRBV10-2 and TRBJ1-2; unclear D gene. The origin of this receptor is a human donor in a cohort sampled during active COVID-19. Sequencing was done on a sample of peripheral blood. Written as DNA, the CDR3 is TGCGCCAGCAGTGAGTCGAAGCTGAATGGCTACACCTTC. Translated, it gives CASSESKLNGYTF.